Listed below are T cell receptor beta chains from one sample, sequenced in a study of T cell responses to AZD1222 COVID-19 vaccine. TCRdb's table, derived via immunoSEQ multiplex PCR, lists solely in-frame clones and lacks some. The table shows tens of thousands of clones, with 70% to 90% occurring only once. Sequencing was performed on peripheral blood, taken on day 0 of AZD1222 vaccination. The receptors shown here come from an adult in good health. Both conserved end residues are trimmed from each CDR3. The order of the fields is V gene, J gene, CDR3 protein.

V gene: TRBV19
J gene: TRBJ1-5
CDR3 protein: ASKGQGRQPQH

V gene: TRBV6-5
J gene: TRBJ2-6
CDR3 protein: ASSSSGANVLT

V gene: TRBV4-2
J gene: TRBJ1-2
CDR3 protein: ASSQDEGASNYGYT

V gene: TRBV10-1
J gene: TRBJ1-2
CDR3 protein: ASSESLQGHGYT

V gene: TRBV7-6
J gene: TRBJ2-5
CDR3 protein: ASSSRSGAIGETQY

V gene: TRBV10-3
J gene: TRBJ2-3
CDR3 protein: AAGAGGTTDTQY

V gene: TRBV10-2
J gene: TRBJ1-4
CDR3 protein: ASRVPGTGNEKLF

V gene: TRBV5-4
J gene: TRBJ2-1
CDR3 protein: ASVDQGRIEGEQF

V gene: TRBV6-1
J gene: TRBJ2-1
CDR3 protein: ASSEVRGSSYNEQF

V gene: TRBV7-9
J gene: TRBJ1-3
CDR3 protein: ASSFGLGASGNTIY

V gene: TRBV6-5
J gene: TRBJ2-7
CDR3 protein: ASSYSGGRTYEQY

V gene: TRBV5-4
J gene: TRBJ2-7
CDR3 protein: ASSLVLQGGREQY

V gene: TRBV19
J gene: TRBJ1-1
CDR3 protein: ASSGGGVWTEAF

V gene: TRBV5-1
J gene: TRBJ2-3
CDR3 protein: ASSLGPAGGSTDTQY

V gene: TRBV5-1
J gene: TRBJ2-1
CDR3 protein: ASSRSGRASNNEQF

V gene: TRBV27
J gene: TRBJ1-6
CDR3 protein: ASSPGREGYNSPLH

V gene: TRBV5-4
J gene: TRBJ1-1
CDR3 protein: ASSLGRYTEAF

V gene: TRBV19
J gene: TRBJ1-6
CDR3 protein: ASSILRGNSPLH

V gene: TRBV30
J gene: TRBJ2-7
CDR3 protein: ACFAVDEQY

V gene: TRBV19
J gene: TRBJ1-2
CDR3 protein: ASSTARGLGYGYT

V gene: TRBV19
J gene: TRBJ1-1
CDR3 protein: ASSIGEGQGTEAF

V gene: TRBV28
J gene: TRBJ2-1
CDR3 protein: ASSTPQGNLNEQF

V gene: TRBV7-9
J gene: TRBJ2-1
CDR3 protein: ASSLSGVGGNEQF

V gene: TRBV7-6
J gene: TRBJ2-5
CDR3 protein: ASSPTRTGGRETQY

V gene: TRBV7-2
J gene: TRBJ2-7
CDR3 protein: ASSLEWQISYEQY

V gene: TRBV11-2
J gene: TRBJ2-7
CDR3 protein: ASSKTDLESPEQY

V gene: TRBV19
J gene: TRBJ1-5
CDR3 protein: ASSSSPQPQH

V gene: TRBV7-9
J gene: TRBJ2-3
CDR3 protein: ASSLYRGGPTDTQY

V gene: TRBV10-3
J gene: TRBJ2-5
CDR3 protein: AISGLAGKETQY

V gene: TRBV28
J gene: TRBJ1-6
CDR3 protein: ASSRQGENSPLH

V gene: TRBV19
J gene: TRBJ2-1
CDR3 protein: ASTQGAGRSYNEQF

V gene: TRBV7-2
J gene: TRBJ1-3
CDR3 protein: ASSSNRVGTGNTIY

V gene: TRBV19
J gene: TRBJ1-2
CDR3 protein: ATSRGRDGYTNYGYT

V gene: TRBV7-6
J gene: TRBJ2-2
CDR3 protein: ASSLALRERTGELF

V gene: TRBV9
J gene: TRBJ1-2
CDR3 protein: ASSVPTQPYGYT

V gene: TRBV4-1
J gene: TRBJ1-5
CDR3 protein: ASSQVNQPQH

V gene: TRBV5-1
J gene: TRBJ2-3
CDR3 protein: ASSSQSDTQY

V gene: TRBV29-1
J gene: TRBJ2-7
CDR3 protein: SVERDPRGEQY

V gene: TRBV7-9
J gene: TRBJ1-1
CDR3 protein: ASSLIQMNTEAF

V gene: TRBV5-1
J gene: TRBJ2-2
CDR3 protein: ASGTNWGGGELF

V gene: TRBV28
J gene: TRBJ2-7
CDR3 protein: ASSRMGQGLSYEQY

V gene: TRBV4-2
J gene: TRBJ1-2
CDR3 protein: ASSQDWDSYGYT

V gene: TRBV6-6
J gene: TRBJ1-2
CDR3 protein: ASSPAGTQGLYGYT

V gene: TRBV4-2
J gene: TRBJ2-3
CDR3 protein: ASSHDPAVSTDTQY

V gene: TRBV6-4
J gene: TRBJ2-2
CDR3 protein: ASSEAGADTGELF